Here is one TCR beta chain with its context. Its antigen remains unknown. TCRdb recomputed calls from the reads with MiXCR, one row per CDR3 protein. Among tens of thousands of distinct CDR3 sequences, 15% to 25% were seen once, and the ten largest hold around 27%. This sample stems from a study of T cell repertoires in cytomegalovirus infection. Regarding the study as a whole: The ex vivo response was dominated by HLA-C-restricted CMV-specific TCR beta clonotypes.

The source material was CD8+ T cells from cultured PBMCs, sampled from culture after CMV antigen stimulation. This TCR came from a human donor in good health (CMV status not recorded). Some clones in this sample may be carry-over from other donors' samples.

CDR3 in DNA: TGTGCCAGCAGCTTACTCCCTGAGCAGTTCTTC. It specifies CASSLLPEQFF. The chain has TRBV7-3 and TRBJ2-1; D uncertain. This CDR3 spans 11 amino acids. The germline V and J ends were trimmed by 2 bases and 9 bases, with 5 bases remaining between them. Germline CDR1 SGHTA, CDR2 FQGTGA.